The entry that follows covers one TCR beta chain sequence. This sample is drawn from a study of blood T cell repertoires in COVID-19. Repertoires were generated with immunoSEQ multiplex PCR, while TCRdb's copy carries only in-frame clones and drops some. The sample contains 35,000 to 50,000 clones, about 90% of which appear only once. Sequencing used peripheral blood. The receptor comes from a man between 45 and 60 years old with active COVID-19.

The DNA for the CDR3 is TGTGCCAGCAGTGAAGGGCCGTTTCCTAATGAAAAACTGTTTTTT. This encodes CASSEGPFPNEKLFF. V is TRBV2 and J is TRBJ1-4; D uncertain. Trimming took off 1 base at V and 3 bases at J, with 9 bases between the two ends. The CDR3 runs to 15 residues. The germline gives CDR1 SNHLY, CDR2 FYNNEI.